This T cell receptor (beta chain) was captured in a study of T cells in Graves' hyperthyroidism and ophthalmopathy. Study conclusions and caveats: Most clonotypes that expanded in the thyroid above 0.001 also showed up in blood.

It was 10 ml of fresh peripheral blood that supplied the PBMCs. Template material for amplifying TCR beta CDR3 regions consisted of RNA transcripts. Primed by the HTBI set, a first-round RT-PCR was run on the TCR CDR3. Each CDR3 protein is one row after TCRdb ran MiXCR on the multiplex PCR reads. The sample yields 400,000 to 550,000 distinct CDR3 sequences, roughly a quarter seen once. This clonotype was counted many times. Its target is not known. Trimming at V came to 8 bases and at J to 6 bases, leaving 14 bases not matched to a gene. This CDR3 region has 15 residues. Germline values: CDR1 MDHEN, CDR2 SYDVKM.

This receptor was taken from a woman between 25 and 40 years old with Graves' ophthalmopathy. The sample consisted of blood. The chain combines TRBV28 with TRBJ1-2, with 8 bases matching TRBD1. CDR3 sequence: CASSSPRQGWNGYTF. The CDR3 nucleotides are TGTGCCAGCTCCAGTCCGAGACAGGGGTGGAATGGCTACACCTTC.